The count of the clone carrying this T cell receptor beta chain is one. Trimming stripped 5 bases from V and 0 bases from J, with 7 bases between. The CDR3 is 13 residues long. TCRdb's table, derived via immunoSEQ multiplex PCR, lists solely in-frame clones and lacks some. The sample consists of about 350,000 clones, around nine tenths of them appearing once. The sample belongs to a study of blood T cell repertoires in COVID-19. For the study at large: PBMCs, B-cell-depleted T cells, or T cells were the source of the cDNA or gDNA that made up the material.

Patients from Seattle were sampled longitudinally, starting during active infection. The chain employs TRBV12-3 or TRBV12-4 and TRBJ1-2; tentatively, D is TRBD1 (5 bases). The sequence was obtained from a woman aged 55 to 70 with COVID-19, enrolled during active disease. The specimen was peripheral blood. The CDR3: CASSPTANYGYTF. CDR3 bases: TGTGCCAGCAGTCCGACAGCTAACTATGGCTACACCTTC.